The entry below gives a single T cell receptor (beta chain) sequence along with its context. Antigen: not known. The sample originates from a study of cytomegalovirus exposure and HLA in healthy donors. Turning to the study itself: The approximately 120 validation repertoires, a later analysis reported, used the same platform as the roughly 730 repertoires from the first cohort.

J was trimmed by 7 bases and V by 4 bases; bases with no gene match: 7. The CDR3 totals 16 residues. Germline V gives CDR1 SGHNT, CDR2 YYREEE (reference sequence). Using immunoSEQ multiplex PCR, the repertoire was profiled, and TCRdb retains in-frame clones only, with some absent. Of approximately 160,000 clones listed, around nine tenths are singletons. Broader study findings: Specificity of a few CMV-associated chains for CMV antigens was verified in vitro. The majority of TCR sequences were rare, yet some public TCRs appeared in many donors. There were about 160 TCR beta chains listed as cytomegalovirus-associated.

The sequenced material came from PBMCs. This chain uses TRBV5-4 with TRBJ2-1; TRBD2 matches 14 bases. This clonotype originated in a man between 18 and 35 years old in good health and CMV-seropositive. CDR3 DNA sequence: TGTGCCAGCAGCGGGCGACTAGCGGGAGGGTCAAATGAGCAGTTCTTC. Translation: CASSGRLAGGSNEQFF.